This TCR beta chain is from a study of blood T cell repertoires in COVID-19. Study-wide context: Sites across the United States, Italy and Spain contributed samples from acute and convalescent COVID-19.

Trimming removed 2 bases from V and 0 bases from J; junction bases left unmatched: 4. The length of the CDR3 is 16 residues. The germline V gene has CDR1 SGHDT and CDR2 YYEEEE. Assay: immunoSEQ multiplex PCR; the TCRdb copy retains only in-frame clones and omits some. Of about 120,000 clones listed, about 78% are singletons. Sequenced material: peripheral blood. This rearrangement joins TRBV5-6 to TRBJ1-4; 7 nucleotides align to TRBD1. The TCR comes from a man between 65 and 80 years old with acute or convalescent COVID-19. CDR3 nucleotide sequence: TGTGCCAGCAGCTTTTACAGGGGCTCAACTAATGAAAAACTGTTTTTT. This encodes CASSFYRGSTNEKLFF. Full variable domain (outside the CDR3, taken from reference TRBV5-6 and TRBJ1-4): DAGVTQSPTHLIKTRGQQVTLRCSPKSGHDTVSWYQQALGQGPQFIFQYYEEEERQRGNFPDRFSGHQFPNYSSELNVNALLLGDSALYLCASSFYRGSTNEKLFFGSGTQLSVL.